This TCR beta chain comes out of a study of CD8 T cells in Susac syndrome. It was with random hexamers that roughly 0.5 to 1 ug RNA was reverse transcribed. Amplification of TCR beta CDR3 across 54 Vbeta and 13 Jbeta was performed with immunoSEQ multiplex PCR. Using its own MiXCR run on the immunoSEQ multiplex PCR reads, TCRdb lists one record per CDR3 protein. This sample has 100,000 to 150,000 distinct CDR3 sequences, with less than 95% found just once. Negative isolation was used for CD8+ and CD4+ T cells, and FACS enrichment was applied to TEMRA cells. This clonotype was recorded only once. This CDR3 is built from 17 residues. Germline assignment: CDR1 SEHNR and CDR2 FQNEAQ (reference sequence). V gave up 5 bases and J gave up 6 bases; unmatched junction bases: 14.

The chain joins TRBV7-9 to TRBJ2-1, with TRBD2 matching over 9 bases. The material sequenced was CD4+ T cells from PBMCs. The sequence came from a human donor with multiple sclerosis. CDR3 coding DNA: TGTGCCAGCAGCCGCGAGGGGCTAGCGGGGCGGGGCAATGAGCAGTTCTTC. Protein sequence: CASSREGLAGRGNEQFF.